Below are 5 T cell receptor beta chains sequenced from a single sample in a study of chemoradiotherapy in HPV16-positive cancers. The repertoire was sequenced with immunoSEQ multiplex PCR; TCRdb's copy has only in-frame clones and lacks some. Here the sample spans approximately 10,000 clones, 78% being singletons. The sample here was taken from a patient who underwent chemoradiotherapy. Source of these receptors: a human donor with HPV-associated anogenital cancer.

The sample holds one count of this clone. This chain joins TRBV7-2 and TRBJ2-3, with TRBD2 matching over 8 bases. Germline V gene lookup returns CDR1 SGHTA and CDR2 FQGNSA. This CDR3 region has 15 residues. With 4 bases clipped from V and 3 bases from J, the junction kept 6 bases outside the gene matches. CDR3 DNA sequence: TGTGCCAGCAGCTCTCACGCGGGGGGAACAGATACGCAGTATTTT. Protein: CASSSHAGGTDTQYF.

This chain links TRBV19 with TRBJ1-2; a possible D gene is TRBD1 (5 bases). The CDR3 totals 15 residues. V lost 7 bases and J 4 bases, leaving 19 bases between the germline ends. Germline-derived CDR1 and CDR2 are LNHDA and SQIVND (reference sequence). In DNA form, the CDR3 reads TGTGCCAGTAACTTGGGACCGGCCTACCCCTATGGCTACACCTTC. Translation gives CASNLGPAYPYGYTF.

CDR3 coding DNA: TGTGCCAGCAGACTGGGACAGGGGACCTACGAGCAGTACTTC. It yields the protein CASRLGQGTYEQYF. The V and J genes are TRBV6-5 and TRBJ2-7, with 10 positions matching TRBD1. The CDR3 is 14 residues long. V shed 6 bases, J shed 2 bases, and the junction held 4 bases outside the gene matches. Germline CDR1 and CDR2: MNHEY and SVGAGI.

The rearrangement links TRBV18 to TRBJ1-3; no definite D call. Trimming took 3 bases from V and 0 from J, leaving 9 bases between them. This CDR3 has 15 amino acids. Germline values: CDR1 KGHSH, CDR2 LQKENI. CDR3 in amino acids: CASSPVDDSGNTIYF. The CDR3 region has the DNA TGTGCCAGCTCACCGGTCGACGACTCTGGAAACACCATATATTTT.

This rearrangement joins TRBV11-2 to TRBJ2-3, with TRBD1 identical over 10 bases. This CDR3 has 18 amino acids. V shed 0 bases and J 2 bases; nucleotides not matched to a gene: 8. Looked up from germline, CDR1 is SGHAT and CDR2 is FQNNGV. CDR3 nucleotides: TGTGCCAGCAGCTTAGATCGGGGGACAGGGGTTTCCACAGATACGCAGTATTTT. Translation: CASSLDRGTGVSTDTQYF.